This T cell receptor beta chain was recorded in a study of T cells after yellow fever vaccination. There are many counts of this clonotype. The CDR3 totals 15 residues. Trimming removed 2 bases at V and 3 bases at J, with 8 bases between. Each CDR3 protein is one row after TCRdb ran MiXCR on the 5' RACE reads. The sample has 300,000 to 350,000 distinct CDR3 sequences; about 10% are singletons. The V gene is TRBV12-3 or TRBV12-4, the J gene TRBJ1-6, with D perhaps matching TRBD1 (6 bases). This TCR came from a man aged 18 to 35 who received the YFV17D yellow fever vaccine. This specimen consisted of CD4+ T cells sorted from PBMCs, obtained 45 days after the yellow fever booster vaccination. The CDR3 is CASSLQGSYNSPLHF. CDR3 DNA: TGTGCCAGCAGTTTACAGGGGAGCTATAATTCACCCCTCCACTTT.